These 32 T cell receptor beta chains came from one sample sequenced in a study of siplizumab effects on memory and regulatory T cells. Clones were read by immunoSEQ multiplex PCR, and TCRdb kept only the in-frame ones, dropping some. The repertoire holds over 100,000 clones, with over 85% as singletons. Sequenced: non-Treg CD4+ T cells sorted from blood. The receptors here all came from a human donor in good health.

The chain has TRBV4-3 and TRBJ2-5; 15 nucleotides align to TRBD2. CDR3 size: 20 residues. The junction had 16 bases not matched to a gene; V was cut back by 3 bases and J by 5 bases. CDR1 is LGHNA and CDR2 is YSLEER in the germline V gene. The CDR3 loop reads CASSHPGLAGGRWMDETQYF. CDR3 sequence (DNA): TGCGCCAGCAGCCACCCCGGACTAGCGGGGGGGCGGTGGATGGATGAGACCCAGTACTTC.

The J gene is TRBJ2-2, the V gene TRBV7-3; 10 bases align to TRBD1. The germline CDR1 and CDR2 sequences are SGHTA and FQGTGA. The CDR3 totals 17 residues. The ends lost 5 bases at V and 4 bases at J; junction bases unmatched: 10. In DNA, the CDR3 is TGTGCCAGCAGCCCACTTATGGGACAGGGGTCCACCGGGGAGCTGTTTTTT. It codes for CASSPLMGQGSTGELFF.

J is TRBJ2-1 and V is TRBV27, with 7 bases that match TRBD1. CDR3 size: 13 residues. CDR1 is MNHEY and CDR2 is SMNVEV in the germline V gene (reference sequence). J gave up 9 bases and V 6 bases, and 8 bases lay outside the gene matches. The CDR3 protein is CASRRLTGLEQFF. CDR3 nucleotides: TGTGCCAGCAGGAGACTGACAGGGCTTGAGCAGTTCTTC.

The chain joins TRBV2 to TRBJ1-1; D gene ambiguous. The length of the CDR3 is 16 residues. Germline values: CDR1 SNHLY, CDR2 FYNNEI. V was cut by 3 bases and J by 7 bases, with 21 bases left in between. The CDR3 spells CASSDALRGRVGEAFF. CDR3 nucleotides: TGTGCCAGCAGTGACGCGCTCCGGGGTAGGGTGGGTGAAGCTTTCTTT.

This chain joins TRBV7-3 and TRBJ2-5; 9 positions match TRBD1. The V segment lost 3 bases and the J segment 5 bases; nucleotides outside the gene matches: 7. There are 15 residues in the CDR3. The germline CDR1 and CDR2 sequences are SGHTA and FQGTGA. The CDR3 region is CASSFSGQGLETQYF. As DNA, the CDR3 is TGTGCCAGCAGCTTTTCGGGACAGGGTTTGGAGACCCAGTACTTC.

This chain connects TRBV5-1 to TRBJ2-2; D ambiguous. The germline CDR1 and CDR2 sequences are SGHRS and YFSETQ. This CDR3 is 14 amino acids long. The ends were cut back, 4 bases at V and 4 bases at J, with 11 bases in the middle. The CDR3 is CASSGASSTGELFF. DNA for the CDR3: TGCGCCAGCAGCGGCGCCTCTAGCACCGGGGAGCTGTTTTTT.

The V and J genes are TRBV6-5 and TRBJ1-2, with D tentatively TRBD1 (5 bases). Trimming cost V 8 bases and J 8 bases, with 12 bases left between them. From germline, CDR1 is MNHEY and CDR2 SVGAGI. The CDR3 consists of 11 residues. The CDR3 protein is CASGVRVGYTF. Here the CDR3 DNA reads TGTGCCAGCGGGGTCAGGGTGGGCTACACCTTC.

The genes are TRBV4-1 and TRBJ2-2; D ambiguous. The CDR3 contains 15 residues. From germline, CDR1 is MGHRA and CDR2 YSYEKL. Between the trimmed V and J ends, which lost 8 bases and 5 bases, there was a span of 18 bases. The CDR3 region has the DNA TGCGCCAGCCGCCGTCAGCAGTTGGCGACCGGGGAGCTGTTTTTT. This translates into CASRRQQLATGELFF.

The chain employs TRBV29-1 and TRBJ2-1; 12 bases fit TRBD2. The CDR3 is made up of 14 amino acids. Trimming at V came to 4 bases and at J to 10 bases, leaving 8 bases not matched to a gene. The V gene's germline CDR1 is SQVTM and CDR2 ANQGSEA. CDR3 bases: TGCAGCGTTGGGTCTAGCGGGGGGGCCGTGGAGCAGTTCTTC. Protein: CSVGSSGGAVEQFF.

CDR3 DNA sequence: TGCGCCAGCAGCCAAGATCGGGGATATGGCTACACCTTC. Amino acid sequence: CASSQDRGYGYTF. This chain links TRBV4-3 with TRBJ1-2; D uncertain. Germline-derived CDR1 and CDR2 are LGHNA and YSLEER. CDR3 length equals 13 residues. V was cut by 0 bases and J by 5 bases, with 7 bases left in between.

This chain links TRBV5-4 with TRBJ2-1; 7 bases agree with TRBD2. Trimming cost V 3 bases and J 0 bases; bases outside gene matches: 6. There are 16 residues in the CDR3. The germline V gene encodes CDR1 SGHNT and CDR2 YYREEE (reference sequence). CDR3 nucleotides: TGTGCCAGCAGCTCCCTAGCGGCGAGCTCCTACAATGAGCAGTTCTTC. It translates to CASSSLAASSYNEQFF.

In its sample, this clone was seen a few times. This chain joins TRBV9 and TRBJ1-2; D may be TRBD1 (5 bases). Germline assignment: CDR1 SGDLS and CDR2 YYNGEE. CDR3 length equals 15 residues. V lost 4 bases, J lost 4 bases, and 17 bases lay in between. CDR3 coding DNA: TGTGCCAGCAGCCCCGGACGGCCGCAGGGCTATGGCTACACCTTC. This translates into CASSPGRPQGYGYTF.

This clone has more than one count but fewer than ten. The V and J genes are TRBV11-2 and TRBJ1-3; no firm D call. CDR3 length: 15 residues. V lost 0 bases and J 4 bases, leaving 10 bases between the germline ends. Germline CDR1 reads SGHAT; CDR2 reads FQNNGV. CDR3 residues: CASSLERVSGNTIYF. In nucleotides, the CDR3 is TGTGCCAGCAGCTTAGAGAGGGTGTCCGGAAACACCATATATTTT.

This chain connects TRBV4-2 to TRBJ2-5; D not certain. The CDR3 runs 14 residues. Germline loops: CDR1 LGHNA, CDR2 YNFKEQ. The V end was cut by 4 bases, the J end by 4 bases, with 13 bases between. CDR3: CASSRLGLGETQYF. As DNA, the CDR3 is TGTGCCAGCAGCCGATTGGGTCTTGGAGAGACCCAGTACTTC.

In its sample, this clone was seen once. Other DNA sequences in this sample translate to the same CDR3. The chain has TRBV28 and TRBJ2-7; 11 bases align to TRBD2. CDR1 is MDHEN and CDR2 is SYDVKM in the germline V gene. V was clipped by 5 bases and J by 7 bases; unmatched bases: 4. The CDR3 has 13 residues. The CDR3 nucleotides read TGTGCCAGCAGTCCTAGACTAGCGGGGGAGCAGTACTTC. Translated, it gives CASSPRLAGEQYF. Supplemented by reference TRBV28 and TRBJ2-7, the full variable domain reads DVKVTQSSRYLVKRTGEKVFLECVQDMDHENMFWYRQDPGLGLRLIYFSYDVKMKEKGDIPEGYSVSREKKERFSLILESASTNQTSMYLCASSPRLAGEQYFGPGTRLTVT.

The gene calls are TRBV11-2 and TRBJ1-6; D not resolved. V was pared by 2 bases and J by 11 bases, with 25 bases between. This CDR3 comprises 18 residues. Germline V gene data show CDR1 as SGHAT and CDR2 as FQNNGV. The DNA of the CDR3 is TGTGCCAGCAGCTTAATGGGTGTTTTCGGATTCCCGGTGGCACCCCTCCACTTT. Its protein product is CASSLMGVFGFPVAPLHF.

This rearrangement joins TRBV5-4 to TRBJ2-5; D remains unclear. Per germline, CDR1 SGHNT and CDR2 YYREEE (reference sequence). The CDR3 loop spans 14 amino acids. Trimming left V 4 bases short and J 3 bases short, with 13 bases between. The chain's CDR3 is CASSRPPVEETQYF. CDR3 sequence (DNA): TGTGCCAGCAGCCGTCCACCGGTGGAAGAGACCCAGTACTTC.

Points on this clone: The junction shows a germline mismatch at one end, possibly a read error. V gene TRBV6-4 combines with J gene TRBJ1-3; 7 bases match TRBD1. The germline CDR1 and CDR2 sequences are MRHNA and SNTAGT. This CDR3 is built from 21 residues. The CDR3 DNA sequence: TGTGCCAGCAGCGACTCACCCGCGGACAGGTCTCTCTTCGTCTCTGGAAACACCATATATTTT. This gives the protein CASSDSPADRSLFVSGNTIYF.

This chain joins TRBV7-2 and TRBJ1-3; D not certain. Trimming removed 4 bases at V and 8 bases at J, with 15 bases between. The germline V gene has CDR1 SGHTA and CDR2 FQGNSA. This CDR3 is 14 amino acids long. The CDR3 DNA sequence: TGTGCCAGCAGCTCGTCCGGTTTTGGGGACACCATATATTTT. Its protein product is CASSSSGFGDTIYF.

The rearrangement links TRBV5-1 to TRBJ2-7; D may be TRBD2 (6 bases). Trimming removed 2 bases at V and 1 base at J, with 13 bases between. The length of the CDR3 is 15 residues. Per the germline V gene, CDR1 is SGHRS and CDR2 is YFSETQ. The CDR3 here is CASSLRASESYEQYF. CDR3 sequence (DNA): TGCGCCAGCAGCTTAAGGGCTAGCGAATCCTACGAGCAGTACTTC.

Regarding this clone: The identical CDR3 is also encoded by other nucleotide sequences in the sample. CDR3 region: CASSLSGGKQETQYF. CDR3 nucleotides: TGCGCCAGCAGCTTGTCCGGGGGGAAGCAAGAGACCCAGTACTTC. The J gene is TRBJ2-5, the V gene TRBV5-1; 7 bases map to TRBD2. The trim removed 1 base at V and 2 bases at J, leaving 5 bases unmatched. Germline-derived CDR1 and CDR2 are SGHRS and YFSETQ. This CDR3 region has 15 residues.

The chain is built from TRBV6-5 and TRBJ2-7; no clear D gene. The germline V and J ends were trimmed by 0 bases and 7 bases, with 7 bases remaining between them. Germline V CDR1 and CDR2: MNHEY, SVGAGI. The CDR3 has 12 residues. This CDR3 reads CASSYSPTEQYF. The DNA of the CDR3 is TGTGCCAGCAGTTACTCTCCTACAGAGCAGTACTTC.

The V call is TRBV5-4, the J call TRBJ1-1, with TRBD1 matching over 8 bases. V gave up 3 bases and J gave up 1 base; unmatched junction bases: 2. Germline loops: CDR1 SGHNT, CDR2 YYREEE (reference sequence). The CDR3 spans 14 residues. The CDR3 sequence: CASSSGQENTEAFF. The CDR3 DNA follows: TGTGCCAGCAGCTCGGGACAGGAGAACACTGAAGCTTTCTTT.

The chain is built from TRBV29-1 and TRBJ2-2; no firm D call. The germline V and J ends were trimmed by 4 bases and 1 base, with 10 bases remaining between them. Germline V lookup: CDR1 SQVTM, CDR2 ANQGSEA. The CDR3 runs to 14 residues. The CDR3 region is CSVAQNLNTGELFF. The CDR3 nucleotides are TGCAGCGTTGCCCAAAACCTGAACACCGGGGAGCTGTTTTTT.

This rearrangement joins TRBV25-1 to TRBJ2-2, with 7 bases lining up with TRBD1. The CDR3 extends over 14 amino acids. Germline lookup yields CDR1 MGHDK and CDR2 SYGVNS. The trim removed 6 bases at V and 5 bases at J, leaving 6 bases unmatched. The CDR3 sequence: CASSPDRQTGELFF. In nucleotides, the CDR3 is TGTGCCAGCAGCCCGGACAGGCAGACCGGGGAGCTGTTTTTT.

The chain carries TRBV5-1 and TRBJ2-3; D may match TRBD1 or TRBD2 (5 bases each). This CDR3 is 15 amino acids long. V was clipped by 2 bases and J by 3 bases, with 13 bases between them. Looked up from germline, CDR1 is SGHRS and CDR2 is YFSETQ. CDR3 DNA sequence: TGCGCCAGCAGCTTATCCTCCGGGACGACAGATACGCAGTATTTT. This encodes CASSLSSGTTDTQYF.

V gene TRBV5-1 combines with J gene TRBJ1-5, with unresolved D. CDR1 is SGHRS, CDR2 YFSETQ, per germline. The CDR3 runs 15 residues. Trimming shortened V by 0 bases and J by 0 bases, and 7 bases separated the two germline ends. The CDR3 nucleotides are TGCGCCAGCAGCTTGGGCGTGAATAGCAATCAGCCCCAGCATTTT. Translating gives CASSLGVNSNQPQHF.

This clone was observed a single time. This chain joins TRBV1 and TRBJ2-1; no DNA check was done on the table's D call, TRBD2. TRBV1 is a documented pseudogene. This CDR3 contains 19 residues. The CDR3 coding sequence is TGCACCAGCAGCCAAAAAAGGCAACACGGAGACCACTCCTACAATGAGCAGTTCTTC. Amino acids: CTSSQKRQHGDHSYNEQFF.

The chain is built from TRBV10-1 and TRBJ1-2; tentative D call: TRBD1 (6 bases). The CDR3 is 14 residues long. Trimming shortened V by 8 bases and J by 4 bases, and 17 bases separated the two germline ends. In germline, CDR1 is WNHNN, CDR2 SYGVQD (reference sequence). This CDR3 reads CASDHYRDTYGYTF. The CDR3 DNA reads as TGCGCCAGCGATCATTACCGGGACACCTATGGCTACACCTTC.

The V gene is TRBV5-1, the J gene TRBJ1-3; D may be TRBD1 (5 bases). V lost 4 bases, J lost 6 bases, and 17 bases lay in between. In germline, CDR1 is SGHRS, CDR2 YFSETQ. The CDR3 spans 15 residues. This CDR3 reads CASSNQAGQENTIYF. The CDR3 nucleotides are TGCGCCAGCAGCAACCAAGCGGGGCAGGAAAACACCATATATTTT.

Only a few counts were recorded for this clone. The rearrangement joins TRBV7-2 to TRBJ2-6, with 7 bases identical to TRBD1. The ends lost 5 bases at V and 8 bases at J; junction bases unmatched: 9. Per the germline V gene, CDR1 is SGHTA and CDR2 is FQGNSA. The CDR3 runs to 15 residues. DNA of the CDR3: TGTGCCAGCAGCCCTTCGACAGGGAGCCCCAACGTCCTGACTTTC. Residues: CASSPSTGSPNVLTF.

CDR3 coding DNA: TGTGCCAGCAGCCGCCAGACAGGGGAGGGTACTGAAGCTTTCTTT. This translates into CASSRQTGEGTEAFF. The rearrangement uses TRBV5-4 and TRBJ1-1, with 8 bases lining up with TRBD1. V lost 4 bases and J lost 5; bases outside the gene matches: 10. CDR1 SGHNT and CDR2 YYREEE come from the germline V gene (reference sequence). CDR3 length equals 15 residues.